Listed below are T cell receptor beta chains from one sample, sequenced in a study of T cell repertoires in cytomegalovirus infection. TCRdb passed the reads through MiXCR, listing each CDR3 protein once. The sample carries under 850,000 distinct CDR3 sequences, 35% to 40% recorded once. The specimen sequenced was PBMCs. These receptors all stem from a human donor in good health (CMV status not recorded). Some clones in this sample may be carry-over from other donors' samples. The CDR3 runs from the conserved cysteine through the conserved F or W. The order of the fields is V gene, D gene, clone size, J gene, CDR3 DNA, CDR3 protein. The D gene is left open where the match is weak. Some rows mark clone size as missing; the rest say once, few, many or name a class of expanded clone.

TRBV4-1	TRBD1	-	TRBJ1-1	TGCGCCAGCAGCCAAGATACAATTTCGGGCAGGGGGCGGAGAACTGAAGCTTTCTTT	CASSQDTISGRGRRTEAFF
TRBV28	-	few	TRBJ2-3	TGTGCCAGCAGTGACTGGGACGCCTTAACGCAGTATTTT	CASSDWDALTQYF
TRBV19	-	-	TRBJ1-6	TGTGCCAGTAGAGCCGTCGGCTCCTATAATTCACCCCTCCACTTT	CASRAVGSYNSPLHF
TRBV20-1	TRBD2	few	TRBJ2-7	TGCAGTGCAGGGGAGGGTCGCTACGAGCAGTACTTC	CSAGEGRYEQYF
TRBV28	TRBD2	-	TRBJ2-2	TGTGCCAGCCAATGGACTAGCGGGGACGGCGGGGAGCTGTTTTTT	CASQWTSGDGGELFF
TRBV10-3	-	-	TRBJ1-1	TGTGCCATCAGTGGTAATACCCTCGTAGGAGGCACTGAAGCTTTCTTT	CAISGNTLVGGTEAFF
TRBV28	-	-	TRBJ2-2	TGTGCCAGCAGTTCCCGACAGGTTTCGGCCGGGGAGCTGTTTTTT	CASSSRQVSAGELFF
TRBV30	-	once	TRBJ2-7	TGTGCCTGGAGTGTAGGTCCCGGACAGTCCTACGAGCAGTACTTC	CAWSVGPGQSYEQYF
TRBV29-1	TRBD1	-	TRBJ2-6	TGCAGCGTTGAAGGGACGGGACAGGGAACTGGGGCCAACGTCCTGACTTTC	CSVEGTGQGTGANVLTF
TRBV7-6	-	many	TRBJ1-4	TGTGCCAGCAGCCCCACCGAGGGGTGGGGTGAAAAACTGTTTTTT	CASSPTEGWGEKLFF
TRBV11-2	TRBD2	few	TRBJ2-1	TGTGCCAGCAGCTTAGTAATCGTACTAGCGGGAGACCCCTACAATGAGCAGTTCTTC	CASSLVIVLAGDPYNEQFF
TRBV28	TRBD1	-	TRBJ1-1	TGTGCCAGCAGTTTACCCTACAGGGGGGGCCGTGGGGCTTTCTTT	CASSLPYRGGRGAFF
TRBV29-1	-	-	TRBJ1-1	TGCAGCGCCGACAGAAGCACTGAAGCTTTCTTT	CSADRSTEAFF
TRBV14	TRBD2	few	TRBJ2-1	TGTGCCAGCAGCCTTACCCGACTAGCCTCCTACAATGAGCAGTTCTTC	CASSLTRLASYNEQFF
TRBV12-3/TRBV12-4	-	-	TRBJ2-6	TGTGCCAGCAGTTTGATCCCCCCTGGGGCCAACGTCCTGACTTTC	CASSLIPPGANVLTF
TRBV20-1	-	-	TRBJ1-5	TGCAGTGCTAGGCCTGAGGAGGAGCCCCAGCATTTT	CSARPEEEPQHF
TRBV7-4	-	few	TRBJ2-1	TGTGCCAGCAGCCCAAGGCCCGACTGGATACGAGGTGAGCAGTTCTTC	CASSPRPDWIRGEQFF
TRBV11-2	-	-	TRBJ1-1	TGTGCCAGCAGCTTAGTGGGACTGAAACTTATGAACACTGAAGCTTTCTTT	CASSLVGLKLMNTEAFF
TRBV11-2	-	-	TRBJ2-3	TGTGCCAGCAGCTTAGGGAGGGGGCAGGGGGTGAGCACAGATACGCAGTATTTT	CASSLGRGQGVSTDTQYF
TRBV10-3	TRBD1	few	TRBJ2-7	TGTGCCATCAGGGACAGGGCCTACGAGCAGTACTTC	CAIRDRAYEQYF
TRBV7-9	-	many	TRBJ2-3	TGTGCCAGCAGCCCCCGGGACACCCCGGGCACGCAGTATTTT	CASSPRDTPGTQYF
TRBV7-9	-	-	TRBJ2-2	TGTGCCAGCAGCCGGGACGGGGACACCGGGGAGCTGTTTTTT	CASSRDGDTGELFF
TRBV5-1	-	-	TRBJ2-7	TGCGCCAGCAGCCCGAGCGGGACAGAGAAGTACGAGCAGTACTTC	CASSPSGTEKYEQYF
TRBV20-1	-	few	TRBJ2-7	TGCAGTGCTCAAGTTCCCGGGACCGACTCCTACGAGCAGTACTTC	CSAQVPGTDSYEQYF
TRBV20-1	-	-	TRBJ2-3	TGCAGTGCTAGAGATCCCCGGGCAGGTAGCACAGATACGCAGTATTTT	CSARDPRAGSTDTQYF
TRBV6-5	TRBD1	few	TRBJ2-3	TGTGCCAGCAGTTACTCGAATTTGGGACAGGTAGCAGATACGCAGTATTTT	CASSYSNLGQVADTQYF
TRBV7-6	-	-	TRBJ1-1	TGTGCCAGCAGCCGAGGCCTCACCTACACTGAAGCTTTCTTT	CASSRGLTYTEAFF
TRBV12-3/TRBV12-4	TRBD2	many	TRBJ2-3	TGTGCCAGCAGTTCACAGACTAGCGGCTACACAGATACGCAGTATTTT	CASSSQTSGYTDTQYF
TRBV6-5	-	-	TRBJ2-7	TGTGCCAGCAGTTATGGGTTTTCCTCCTACGAGCAGTACTTC	CASSYGFSSYEQYF
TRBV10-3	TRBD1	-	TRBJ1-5	TGTGCCACCACAGGGGGTAACAATCAGCCCCAGCATTTT	CATTGGNNQPQHF
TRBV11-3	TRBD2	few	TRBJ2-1	TGTGCCAGCAGCTCGGGGGGAAACAACAATGAGCAGTTCTTC	CASSSGGNNNEQFF
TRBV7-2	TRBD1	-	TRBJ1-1	TGTGCCAGCAGCTTAGGGGCCCCCCAGGGGGCGAACACTGAAGCTTTCTTT	CASSLGAPQGANTEAFF
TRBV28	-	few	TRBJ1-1	TGTGCCAGCAGGCGGGACCTGGAAGCTTTCTTT	CASRRDLEAFF